This T cell receptor (beta chain) was profiled in a study of identical twins (dated by TCRdb to about 2016). Context from the whole study: The study deep-sequenced TCR alpha and beta repertoires from monozygotic twins, unrelated adults of various ages and cord blood to test whether fetal clonotypes persist. To rule out contamination, the twin experiments were replicated at different times with different library preparation protocols. The full study reports these points: Invariant T cells such as MAIT and iNKT could partly confound zero-insertion analyses, though diverse VJ usage argued against this for most clonotypes. Because the same donors could not be followed over many years, the conclusions depended on cross-sectional statistical analysis. Excess twin sharing in beta out-of-frame sequences was weaker because fewer shared sequences lowered the signal-to-noise ratio. In monozygotic twins, out-of-frame TCR alpha sharing was systematically underestimated by recombination models, although the models agreed with sharing between unrelated individuals. Compared with coincidental sharing between unrelated individuals, an excess of low generation-probability sequences was observed among out-of-frame TCR alpha sequences shared between twins. Fewer insertions were carried by abundant cord blood beta clonotypes; a weaker similar trend was observed in young adult naive repertoires, while no such trend was observed in memory repertoires.

Library preparation was by 5' RACE. Sequenced on an Illumina HiSeq 2000. A universal primer binding site was added through template switching, and the final cDNA carried a unique molecular identifier so that TCR cDNA molecules could be counted accurately. Specific primers in the conserved constant-segment region were used to synthesize first-strand cDNA for TCR alpha and beta chains. To control for contamination, each cDNA library was double barcoded with a SMART-Mk sample barcode plus Illumina barcodes. TruSeq adapter sequences, together with Illumina sample barcodes, were added in two successive PCR steps. Sequencing of the TCR alpha and beta cDNA libraries was done on the Illumina HiSeq platform using custom primers. For the original study's pipeline: Raw reads were processed with MiGEC to extract unique molecular identifiers, and MiXCR was used to determine CDR3 positions. Recombination models were inferred per individual with the repgenHMM and IGoR tools using an EM algorithm. Shared clonotype analysis was performed with the tcR package in R, normalizing sharing by the product of cloneset sizes. To study raw recombination free of thymic and clonal selection effects, out-of-frame nonproductive sequences were analyzed. TCRdb itself trimmed the public reads at Q25 with fastp, ran MiXCR and retained productive beta chains. Each CDR3 protein gets just one entry, which takes the most common genes and DNA from the rows behind it. TCRdb, rather than the study authors, made the V and J calls. This sample holds 300,000 or so distinct CDR3 sequences; 8% to 9.5% were observed only once. 6% to 8.5% of the sample rests with the top ten.

Every donor in the study was a healthy Caucasian. The twin cohort comprised three pairs of female monozygotic twins, all aged about 18 to 29 years. Positive isolation kits from Invitrogen were used to isolate the CD4+ and CD8+ T cell populations. The germline V gene (reference sequence) specifies SEHNR as CDR1 and FQNEAQ as CDR2. Trimming removed 4 bases from V and 4 bases from J, leaving 18 bases between the germline ends. From its cysteine to its phenylalanine, the CDR3 spans 16 amino acids. The CDR3 DNA has 48 bases and is translated from base 1. This clonotype was seen many times. The antigen this receptor binds is unknown. No much larger clonotype is one base removed from it; base qualities were not supplied. The same specimen was also included in a second study, on yellow fever vaccine responses in identical twins. The second paper further reports: The authors reported that the T cell response to vaccination in identical twins appeared partly convergent and partly personalized. In identical twins, the study followed T cell clones that responded to the vaccine with precision.

The clonotype comes from a woman in her late teens or twenties in good health. What was sequenced was CD8+ T cells sorted from blood. The rearranged segments are TRBV7-9 and TRBJ2-3; a confident D gene designation cannot be given. The CDR3: CASSSPGPPPPDTQYF. The DNA reads TGTGCCAGCAGCTCTCCGGGCCCTCCCCCCCCAGATACGCAGTATTTT.